Following are 6 T cell receptor beta chains from one sample sequenced in a study of cytomegalovirus exposure and HLA in healthy donors. Profiling relied on immunoSEQ multiplex PCR, and the TCRdb table lists in-frame clones only, not all of them. Of 200,000 or so clones listed, 75% to 90% are singletons. The sequenced material came from PBMCs. The receptors come from a man aged 18 to 30 in good health and CMV-seropositive.

The genes are TRBV7-2 and TRBJ1-1; D possibly corresponds to TRBD1 (6 bases). From germline, CDR1 is SGHTA and CDR2 FQGNSA. V was shortened by 4 bases and J by 1 base, with 13 bases between the two germline ends. The CDR3 spans 15 residues. The CDR3 here is CASSWRGRGNTEAFF. In nucleotides, the CDR3 is TGTGCCAGCAGCTGGCGGGGGCGGGGGAACACTGAAGCTTTCTTT.

The genes are TRBV19 and TRBJ1-5; 8 nucleotides match TRBD1. This CDR3 region has 15 residues. The germline CDR1 and CDR2 sequences are LNHDA and SQIVND (reference sequence). V lost 3 bases, J lost 7 bases, and 8 bases stayed unmatched. The CDR3 DNA sequence: TGTGCCAGTAGTATTCAAGGACAGGGTAGACAGCCCCAGCATTTT. This encodes CASSIQGQGRQPQHF. The whole variable domain, remainder taken from reference TRBV19 and TRBJ1-5, is DGGITQSPKYLFRKEGQNVTLSCEQNLNHDAMYWYRQDPGQGLRLIYYSQIVNDFQKGDIAEGYSVSREKKESFPLTVTSAQKNPTAFYLCASSIQGQGRQPQHFGDGTRLSIL.

On this clone: In the same sample, other DNA sequences code for this CDR3. The CDR3 bases are TGTGCCAGTAGTATATCCAGGGGGCCAAATCAGCCCCAGCATTTT. Its translation: CASSISRGPNQPQHF. The V and J genes are TRBV19 and TRBJ1-5; TRBD1 matches at 8 bases. Trimming removed 2 bases from V and 4 bases from J; junction bases left unmatched: 4. CDR1 and CDR2 (germline): LNHDA, SQIVND (reference sequence). The CDR3 contains 15 residues.

The genes are TRBV30 and TRBJ1-5; D unresolved. This CDR3 has 15 residues. Germline-derived CDR1 and CDR2 are GTSNPN and SVGIG (reference sequence). V was pared by 3 bases and J by 1 base, with 13 bases between. CDR3 nucleotide sequence: TGTGCCTGGAGGGAAGGAGAGTGGAGCAATCAGCCCCAGCATTTT. The encoded protein is CAWREGEWSNQPQHF.

This clone was counted once. The chain recombines TRBV28 with TRBJ1-4; TRBD1 agrees at 7 bases. CDR3 size: 16 residues. The J segment lost 6 bases and the V segment lost 5 bases, leaving 12 bases of the junction unmatched. CDR1 and CDR2 (germline): MDHEN, SYDVKM. The CDR3 nucleotides are TGTGCCAGCAGTCATCTAGGGGGGACAGATGATGAAAAACTGTTTTTT. Translated, it gives CASSHLGGTDDEKLFF.

The chain combines TRBV13 with TRBJ2-1; TRBD2 matches 10 bases. The CDR3 is 17 amino acids. Germline V gene lookup returns CDR1 PRHDT and CDR2 FYEKMQ (reference sequence). Germline trimming cut 5 bases from V and 1 base from J; bases unmatched to any gene: 8. CDR3 residues: CASSPGLASTSYNEQFF. The CDR3 DNA reads TGTGCCAGCAGCCCGGGACTAGCGTCTACTTCCTACAATGAGCAGTTCTTC.